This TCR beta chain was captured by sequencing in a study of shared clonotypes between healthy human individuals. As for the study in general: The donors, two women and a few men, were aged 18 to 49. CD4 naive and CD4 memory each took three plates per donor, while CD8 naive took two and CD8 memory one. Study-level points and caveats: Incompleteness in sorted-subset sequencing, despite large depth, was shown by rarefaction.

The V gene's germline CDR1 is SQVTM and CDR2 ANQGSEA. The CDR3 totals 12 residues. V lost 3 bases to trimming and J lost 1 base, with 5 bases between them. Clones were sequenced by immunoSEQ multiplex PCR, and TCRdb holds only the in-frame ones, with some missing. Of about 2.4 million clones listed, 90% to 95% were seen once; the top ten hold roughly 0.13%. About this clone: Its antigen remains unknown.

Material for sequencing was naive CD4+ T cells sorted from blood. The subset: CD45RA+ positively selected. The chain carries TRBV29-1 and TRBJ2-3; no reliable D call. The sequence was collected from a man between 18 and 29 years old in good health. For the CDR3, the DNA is TGCAGCGTTGATCCAGGCACAGATACGCAGTATTTT. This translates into CSVDPGTDTQYF.